The 22 T cell receptor beta chains below all came from one sample that was sequenced in a study of cytomegalovirus exposure and HLA in healthy donors (dated by TCRdb to about 2017). Receptor amplification or capture employed the immunoSEQ multiplex PCR assay. In TCRdb, the immuneACCESS table is reduced to in-frame sequences with V and J assigned. These tables do not hold every clone; where another copy was compared, an unresolved V gene accounts for under half, and the others remain unexplained. In this sample the table shows 200,000 to 250,000 clones, just over 85% of which occur a single time. Together, the top ten hold approximately 2.9% of the sample. The sequencing sample was made of PBMCs. These receptors were taken from a woman aged 18-29 years in good health and CMV-seronegative.

This CDR3 is CASSFTGHSNYGYTF. The CDR3 coding sequence is TGTGCCAGCAGCTTCACAGGCCACTCTAACTATGGCTACACCTTC. The rearrangement uses TRBV7-2 and TRBJ1-2; D might be TRBD1 (5 bases). Germline values: CDR1 SGHTA, CDR2 FQGNSA. The ends were cut back, 3 bases at V and 0 bases at J, with 11 bases in the middle. This CDR3 is 15 amino acids long.

This chain links TRBV27 with TRBJ2-5; 8 positions agree with TRBD2. The CDR3 length is 13 residues. CDR1 is MNHEY, CDR2 SMNVEV, per germline (reference sequence). Trimming took 3 bases from V and 4 from J; bases not matched to a gene: 1. This CDR3 reads CASSFGTRETQYF. The CDR3 DNA follows: TGTGCCAGCAGTTTTGGGACTAGAGAGACCCAGTACTTC.

V is TRBV19 and J is TRBJ2-1; 9 bases fit TRBD2. CDR3 length equals 14 residues. Germline loops: CDR1 LNHDA, CDR2 SQIVND (reference sequence). Trimming cost V 3 bases and J 5 bases; bases outside gene matches: 2. The CDR3 is CASSIQREDNEQFF. In DNA, the CDR3 is TGTGCCAGTAGTATCCAGCGGGAGGACAATGAGCAGTTCTTC.

This chain connects TRBV6-5 to TRBJ2-2, with D possibly matching TRBD1 (6 bases). Trimming left V 6 bases short and J 7 bases short, with 18 bases between. Germline V lookup: CDR1 MNHEY, CDR2 SVGAGI. The CDR3 is made up of 15 amino acids. CDR3 protein: CASSPTGLGSGELFF. In DNA, the CDR3 is TGTGCCAGCAGCCCTACAGGGCTCGGTAGCGGGGAGCTGTTTTTT.

The chain employs TRBV10-3 and TRBJ2-2; D gene unclear. Per germline, CDR1 ENHRY and CDR2 SYGVKD. The CDR3 has 14 residues. Trimming took off 0 bases at V and 6 bases at J, with 8 bases between the two ends. CDR3 nucleotides: TGTGCCATCAGTGAGTCAGGCGGCCCCGGGGAGCTGTTTTTT. It is translated as CAISESGGPGELFF.

The genes are TRBV30 and TRBJ2-3; TRBD2 aligns across 10 bases. From germline, CDR1 is GTSNPN and CDR2 SVGIG (reference sequence). V was clipped by 5 bases and J by 6 bases; unmatched bases: 8. The CDR3 runs 14 residues. The CDR3 loop is CAWSASGRYDTQYF. Here the CDR3 DNA reads TGTGCCTGGTCCGCTAGCGGGAGATATGATACGCAGTATTTT.

The CDR3 DNA sequence: TGTGCCAGCAGTACTATTAGCACTAGCACAGATACGCAGTATTTT. Translated: CASSTISTSTDTQYF. The chain uses TRBV2 and TRBJ2-3; unclear D gene. CDR3 size: 15 residues. Germline assignment: CDR1 SNHLY and CDR2 FYNNEI. V was cut by 5 bases and J by 0 bases, with 12 bases left in between.

The chain has TRBV27 and TRBJ2-7; TRBD2 agrees at 8 bases. The V gene's germline CDR1 is MNHEY and CDR2 SMNVEV (reference sequence). CDR3 length: 14 residues. The J segment lost 2 bases and the V segment lost 3 bases, leaving 3 bases of the junction unmatched. The CDR3 here is CASSFTSGTYEQYF. The DNA of the CDR3 is TGTGCCAGCAGTTTTACTAGCGGCACCTACGAGCAGTACTTC.

The chain uses TRBV5-6 and TRBJ1-2, with unresolved D. The V gene's germline CDR1 is SGHDT and CDR2 YYEEEE. The CDR3 consists of 15 residues. The germline V and J ends were trimmed by 1 base and 2 bases, with 12 bases remaining between them. DNA of the CDR3: TGTGCCAGCAGCTTGTGGCCCCAACCCAACTATGGCTACACCTTC. Translated: CASSLWPQPNYGYTF.

CDR3 sequence (DNA): TGTGCCAGCAGCTTGTCTCCTGACTTCGCCGGCGAGCAGTACTTC. Translated: CASSLSPDFAGEQYF. This chain joins TRBV5-6 and TRBJ2-7, with D unclear. The CDR3 spans 15 residues. V gave up 1 base and J gave up 6 bases, with 17 bases separating them. CDR1 and CDR2 from the germline V gene are SGHDT and YYEEEE.

The chain joins TRBV7-3 to TRBJ2-3; D might be TRBD1 (5 bases). CDR3 length: 14 residues. Germline V lookup: CDR1 SGHTA, CDR2 FQGTGA. Trimming took 0 bases from V and 4 from J, leaving 8 bases between them. Here the CDR3 reads CASSLTGAADTQYF. The DNA of the CDR3 is TGTGCCAGCAGCTTAACAGGGGCCGCAGATACGCAGTATTTT.

The chain employs TRBV27 and TRBJ1-1; 9 positions agree with TRBD1. Germline assignment: CDR1 MNHEY and CDR2 SMNVEV (reference sequence). The junction had 3 bases not matched to a gene; V was cut back by 4 bases and J by 6 bases. The CDR3 has 13 amino acids. The CDR3 DNA reads TGTGCCAGCAGTTACCGACAGGGGGCTGAAGCTTTCTTT. This encodes CASSYRQGAEAFF.

The V and J genes are TRBV2 and TRBJ2-1; TRBD2 agrees at 9 bases. The CDR3 has 14 amino acids. The trim removed 6 bases at V and 2 bases at J, leaving 2 bases unmatched. Germline lookup yields CDR1 SNHLY and CDR2 FYNNEI. CDR3 DNA: TGTGCCAGCAGGTGGACTAGCGCCTACAATGAGCAGTTCTTC. Translating it yields CASRWTSAYNEQFF.

The gene calls are TRBV14 and TRBJ2-4, with D possibly matching TRBD1 (6 bases). V was shortened by 3 bases and J by 6 bases, with 18 bases between the two germline ends. Germline V gene lookup returns CDR1 SGHDN and CDR2 FVKESK. The CDR3 runs 16 residues. The CDR3 DNA reads as TGTGCCAGCAGCCAGCCCAGGGGCACTAAGGTAAACATTCAGTACTTC. Its protein product is CASSQPRGTKVNIQYF.

V usage is TRBV4-1 and J usage is TRBJ1-4; 7 bases fit TRBD1. Trimming cost V 1 base and J 4 bases; bases outside gene matches: 6. The CDR3 length is 16 residues. Germline assignment: CDR1 MGHRA and CDR2 YSYEKL. The CDR3 DNA reads as TGCGCCAGCAGCCAAGCCACACAGGGGATTAATGAAAAACTGTTTTTT. Its protein product is CASSQATQGINEKLFF.

This rearrangement joins TRBV4-3 to TRBJ1-3; 8 bases fit TRBD1. V was clipped by 0 bases and J by 9 bases; unmatched bases: 10. The CDR3 is 16 amino acids. CDR1 is LGHNA, CDR2 YSLEER, per germline. CDR3 region: CASSQDLGTGSGTIYF. The CDR3 region has the DNA TGCGCCAGCAGCCAAGATCTAGGGACAGGCTCGGGCACCATATATTTT.

The chain couples TRBV29-1 to TRBJ2-5; tentatively, D is TRBD2 (6 bases). The V gene lost 0 bases and the J gene lost 2 bases, with 10 bases spanning the gap. Germline V gene lookup returns CDR1 SQVTM and CDR2 ANQGSEA. The CDR3 spans 14 residues. The CDR3 here is CSVEERLDQETQYF. DNA for the CDR3: TGCAGCGTTGAAGAAAGACTAGATCAAGAGACCCAGTACTTC. Using reference TRBV29-1 and TRBJ2-5 for the parts outside the CDR3, the full variable domain is SAVISQKPSRDICQRGTSLTIQCQVDSQVTMMFWYRQQPGQSLTLIATANQGSEATYESGFVIDKFPISRPNLTFSTLTVSNMSPEDSSIYLCSVEERLDQETQYFGPGTRLLVL.

The chain recombines TRBV28 with TRBJ2-7; D gene ambiguous. The germline gives CDR1 MDHEN, CDR2 SYDVKM. This CDR3 spans 13 amino acids. V was cut by 4 bases and J by 4 bases, with 11 bases left in between. The CDR3 is CASSSRIKYEQYF. Here the CDR3 DNA reads TGTGCCAGCAGTTCGCGAATAAAGTACGAGCAGTACTTC.

The V gene is TRBV19, the J gene TRBJ1-3; the match to TRBD1 covers 9 bases. V lost 3 bases to trimming and J lost 2 bases; unmatched junction nucleotides: 2. Germline V gene data show CDR1 as LNHDA and CDR2 as SQIVND (reference sequence). CDR3 length: 15 residues. CDR3 in DNA: TGTGCCAGTAGTATGACAGGGGGAGCTGGAAACACCATATATTTT. Protein product: CASSMTGGAGNTIYF.

The chain joins TRBV28 to TRBJ2-7; weak D call: TRBD1 (5 bases). CDR1 and CDR2 (germline): MDHEN, SYDVKM. The ends were cut back, 4 bases at V and 5 bases at J, with 21 bases in the middle. This CDR3 is 16 amino acids long. The CDR3 nucleotides read TGTGCCAGCAGTTCAGTTCAGGGTGCCTTCGTCCACGAGCAGTACTTC. Translated: CASSSVQGAFVHEQYF.

The V gene is TRBV6-6, the J gene TRBJ2-1; TRBD2 matches at 11 bases. The CDR3 length is 15 residues. The germline CDR1 and CDR2 sequences are MNHNY and SVGAGI (reference sequence). J gave up 7 bases and V 4 bases, and 6 bases lay outside the gene matches. CDR3 nucleotide sequence: TGTGCCAGCAGTTCGACTAGCGGGAATAAAAATGAGCAGTTCTTC. As protein: CASSSTSGNKNEQFF.

V and J are TRBV27 and TRBJ1-1; D may be TRBD1 (6 bases). V was cut by 2 bases and J by 4 bases, with 8 bases left in between. Looked up from germline, CDR1 is MNHEY and CDR2 is SMNVEV (reference sequence). CDR3 length equals 13 residues. CDR3 protein: CASSLTGSTEAFF. The CDR3 DNA follows: TGTGCCAGCAGTTTAACAGGGTCCACTGAAGCTTTCTTT.